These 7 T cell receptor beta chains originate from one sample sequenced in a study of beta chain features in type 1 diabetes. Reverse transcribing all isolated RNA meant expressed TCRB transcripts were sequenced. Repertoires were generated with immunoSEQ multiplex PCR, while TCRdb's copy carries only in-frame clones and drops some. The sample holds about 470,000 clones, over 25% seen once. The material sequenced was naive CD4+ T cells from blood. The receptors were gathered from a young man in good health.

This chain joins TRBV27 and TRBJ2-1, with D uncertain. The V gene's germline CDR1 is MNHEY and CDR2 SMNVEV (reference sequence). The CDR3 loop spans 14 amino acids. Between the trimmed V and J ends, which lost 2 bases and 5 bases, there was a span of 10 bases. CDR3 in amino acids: CASSLGRIHNEQFF. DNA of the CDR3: TGTGCCAGCAGTTTAGGCAGGATTCACAATGAGCAGTTCTTC.

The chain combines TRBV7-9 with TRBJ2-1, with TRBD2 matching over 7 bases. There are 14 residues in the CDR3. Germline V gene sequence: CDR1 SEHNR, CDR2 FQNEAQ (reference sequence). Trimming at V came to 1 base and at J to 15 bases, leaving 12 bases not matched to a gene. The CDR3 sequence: CASSLDATSPVRFF. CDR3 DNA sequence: TGTGCCAGCAGCTTAGACGCGACTAGCCCCGTACGGTTCTTC.

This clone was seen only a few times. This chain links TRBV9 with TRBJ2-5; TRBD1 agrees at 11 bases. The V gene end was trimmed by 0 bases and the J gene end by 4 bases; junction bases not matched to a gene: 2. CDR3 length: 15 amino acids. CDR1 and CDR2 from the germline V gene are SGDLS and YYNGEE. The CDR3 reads CASSVGGTGGETQYF. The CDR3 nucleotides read TGTGCCAGCAGCGTAGGAGGGACAGGGGGAGAGACCCAGTACTTC.

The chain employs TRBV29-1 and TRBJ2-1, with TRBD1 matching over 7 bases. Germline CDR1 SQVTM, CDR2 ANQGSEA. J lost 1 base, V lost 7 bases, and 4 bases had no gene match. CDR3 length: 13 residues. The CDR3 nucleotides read TGCAGCGCCCAGGGGGAATCCTACAATGAGCAGTTCTTC. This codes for CSAQGESYNEQFF.

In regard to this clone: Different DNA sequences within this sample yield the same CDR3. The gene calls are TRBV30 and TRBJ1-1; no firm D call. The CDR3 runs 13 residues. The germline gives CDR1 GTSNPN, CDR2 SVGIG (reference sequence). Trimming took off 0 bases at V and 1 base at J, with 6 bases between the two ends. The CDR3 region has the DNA TGTGCCTGGAGTGTAGGTTGGAACACTGAAGCTTTCTTT. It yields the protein CAWSVGWNTEAFF. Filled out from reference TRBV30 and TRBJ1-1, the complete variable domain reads SQTIHQWPATLVQPVGSPLSLECTVEGTSNPNLYWYRQAAGRGLQLLFYSVGIGQISSEVPQNLSASRPQDRQFILSSKKLLLSDSGFYLCAWSVGWNTEAFFGQGTRLTVV.

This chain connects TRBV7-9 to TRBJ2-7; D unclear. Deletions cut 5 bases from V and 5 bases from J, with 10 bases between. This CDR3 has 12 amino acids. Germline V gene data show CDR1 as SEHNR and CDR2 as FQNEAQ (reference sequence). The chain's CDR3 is CASSPSSHEQYF. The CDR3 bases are TGTGCCAGCAGCCCGTCGTCCCACGAGCAGTACTTC.

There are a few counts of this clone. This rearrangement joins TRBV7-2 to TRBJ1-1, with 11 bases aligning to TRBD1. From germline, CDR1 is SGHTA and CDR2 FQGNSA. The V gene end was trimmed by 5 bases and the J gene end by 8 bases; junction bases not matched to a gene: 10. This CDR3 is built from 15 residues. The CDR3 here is CASSPRTGGAREAFF. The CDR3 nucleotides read TGTGCCAGCAGCCCAAGGACAGGGGGCGCAAGAGAAGCTTTCTTT.